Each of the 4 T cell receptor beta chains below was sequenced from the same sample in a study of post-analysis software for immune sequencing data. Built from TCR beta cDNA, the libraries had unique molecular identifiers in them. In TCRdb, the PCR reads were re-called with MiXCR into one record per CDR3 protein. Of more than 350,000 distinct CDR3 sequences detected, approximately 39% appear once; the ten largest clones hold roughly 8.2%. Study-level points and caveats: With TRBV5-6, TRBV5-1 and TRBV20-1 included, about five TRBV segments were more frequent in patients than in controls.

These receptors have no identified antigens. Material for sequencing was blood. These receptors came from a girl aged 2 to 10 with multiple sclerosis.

CDR3 DNA: TGTGCCAGCAGCCGTACACAGCGGGGGGGCTTAGAGACCCAGTACTTC. Translation: CASSRTQRGGLETQYF. The chain employs TRBV7-8 and TRBJ2-5; 10 bases are shared with TRBD2. V lost 5 bases, J lost 4 bases, and 10 bases stayed unmatched. The CDR3 has 16 amino acids. Germline V lookup: CDR1 SGHVS, CDR2 FQNEAQ.

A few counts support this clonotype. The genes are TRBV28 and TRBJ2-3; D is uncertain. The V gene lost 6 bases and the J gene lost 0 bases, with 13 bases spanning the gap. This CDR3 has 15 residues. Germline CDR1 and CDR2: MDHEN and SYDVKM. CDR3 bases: TGTGCCAGCAGCCAGACGCACAGTAGCACAGATACGCAGTATTTT. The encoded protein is CASSQTHSSTDTQYF.

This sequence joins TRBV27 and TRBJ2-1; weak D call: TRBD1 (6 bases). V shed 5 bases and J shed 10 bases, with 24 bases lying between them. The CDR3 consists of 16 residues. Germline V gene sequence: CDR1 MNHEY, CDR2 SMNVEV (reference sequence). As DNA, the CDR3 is TGTGCCAGCAGTCCCATGGATGCAGGGGAACCTACCGAGCAGTTCTTC. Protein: CASSPMDAGEPTEQFF.

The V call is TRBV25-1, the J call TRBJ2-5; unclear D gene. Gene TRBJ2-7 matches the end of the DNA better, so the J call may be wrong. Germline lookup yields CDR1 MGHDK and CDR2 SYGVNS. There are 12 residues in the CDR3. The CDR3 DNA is TGTGCCAGCAGTGAATGGGGTATCGAGCAGTACTTC. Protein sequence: CASSEWGIEQYF.